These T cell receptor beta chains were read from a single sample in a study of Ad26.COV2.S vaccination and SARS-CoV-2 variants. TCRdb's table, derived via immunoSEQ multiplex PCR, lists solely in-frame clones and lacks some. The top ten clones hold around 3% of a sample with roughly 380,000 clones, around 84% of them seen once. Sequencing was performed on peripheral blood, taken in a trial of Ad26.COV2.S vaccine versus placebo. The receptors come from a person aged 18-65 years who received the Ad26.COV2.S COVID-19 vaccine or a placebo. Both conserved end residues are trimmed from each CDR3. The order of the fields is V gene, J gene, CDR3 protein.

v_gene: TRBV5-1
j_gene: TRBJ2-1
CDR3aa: ASRQAGAIYNEQF

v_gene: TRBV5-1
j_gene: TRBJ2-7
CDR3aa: ASSLAPTGGSYEQY

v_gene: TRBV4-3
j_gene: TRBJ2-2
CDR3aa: ASSPRTSGTGELF

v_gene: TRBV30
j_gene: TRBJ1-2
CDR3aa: AWSRDRPQSYT

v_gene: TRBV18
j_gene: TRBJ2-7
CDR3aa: ASSPPRGGRNEQY

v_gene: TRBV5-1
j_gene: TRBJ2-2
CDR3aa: ASSFTAGDTGELF

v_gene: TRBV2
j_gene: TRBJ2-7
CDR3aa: ASRWTGGSYEQY

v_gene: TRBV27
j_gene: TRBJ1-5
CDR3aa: ASTPGGSNQPQH

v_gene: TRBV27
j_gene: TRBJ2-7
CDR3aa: ASSLEGARREQY

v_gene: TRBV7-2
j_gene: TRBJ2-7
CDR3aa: ASSPSWGGSYEQY

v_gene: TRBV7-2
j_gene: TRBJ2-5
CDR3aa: ASSPQGGGAGGPTQY

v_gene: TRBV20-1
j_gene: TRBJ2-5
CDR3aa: SASSQGLETQY

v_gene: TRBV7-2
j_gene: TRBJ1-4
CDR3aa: ASSLDYSQEKLF

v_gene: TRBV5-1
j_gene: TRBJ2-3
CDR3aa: ASSLQGLTDTQY

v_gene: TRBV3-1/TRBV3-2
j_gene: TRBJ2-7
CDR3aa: ASSRGLAGAYEQY

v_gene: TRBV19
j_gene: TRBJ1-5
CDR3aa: ASSIRGNSNQPQH

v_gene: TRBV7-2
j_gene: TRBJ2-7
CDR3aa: ASSLAQGNYEQY

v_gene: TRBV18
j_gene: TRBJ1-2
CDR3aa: ASSPPGPYGYT

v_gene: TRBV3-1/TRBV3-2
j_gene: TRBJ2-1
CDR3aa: ASSQLGVNEQF

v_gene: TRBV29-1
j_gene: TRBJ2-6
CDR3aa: SVGTGQISGANVLT

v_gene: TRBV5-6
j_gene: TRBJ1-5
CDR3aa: ASSLWTVNQPQH

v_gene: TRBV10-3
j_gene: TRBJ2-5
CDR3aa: AISGSNLETQY

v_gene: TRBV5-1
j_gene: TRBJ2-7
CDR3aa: ASSLRQGYEQY

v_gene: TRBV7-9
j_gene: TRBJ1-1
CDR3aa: ASSLEQGGTEAF

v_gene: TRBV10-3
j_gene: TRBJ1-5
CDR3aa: AIRDGQGNQPQH

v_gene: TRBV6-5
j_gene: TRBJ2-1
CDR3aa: ASSYSSGERYNEQF

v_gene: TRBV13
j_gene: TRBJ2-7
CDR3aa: ASSFPSDRGQY

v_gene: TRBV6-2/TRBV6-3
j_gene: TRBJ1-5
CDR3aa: ASSYGSGPGYNQPQH

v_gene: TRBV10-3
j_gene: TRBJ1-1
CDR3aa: AISPRDRGEAF

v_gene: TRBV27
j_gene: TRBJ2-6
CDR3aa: ASKLAGGFSGANVLT

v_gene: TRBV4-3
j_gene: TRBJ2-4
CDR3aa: ASSQAGQGNIQY

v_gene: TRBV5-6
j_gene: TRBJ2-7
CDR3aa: ASSLGVAGGQQY

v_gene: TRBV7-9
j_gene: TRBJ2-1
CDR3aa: ASSLPDRGYNEQF

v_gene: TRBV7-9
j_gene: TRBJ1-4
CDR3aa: ASSPLGDEKLF

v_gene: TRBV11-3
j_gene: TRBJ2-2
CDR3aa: ASSPRGGELF

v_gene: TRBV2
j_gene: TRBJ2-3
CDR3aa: ASSPLEDTQY

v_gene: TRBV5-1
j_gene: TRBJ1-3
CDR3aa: ASSLATGGVNTIY

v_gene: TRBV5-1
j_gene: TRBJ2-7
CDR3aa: ASSPPVSDEQY

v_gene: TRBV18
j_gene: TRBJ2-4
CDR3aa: ASSPLTSGIAKNIQY

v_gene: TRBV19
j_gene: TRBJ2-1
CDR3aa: ASKWDLTYNEQF

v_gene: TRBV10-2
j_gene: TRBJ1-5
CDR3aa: ASQRSGTPSNQPQH

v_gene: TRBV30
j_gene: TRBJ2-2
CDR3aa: AWRGSRGGYTGELF

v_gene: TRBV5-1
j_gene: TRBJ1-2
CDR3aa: ASSLVPQGNYGYT

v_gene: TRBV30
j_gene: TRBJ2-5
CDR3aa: AWSRDGETQY

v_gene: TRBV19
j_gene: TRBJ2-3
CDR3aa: ASSLGMRNTQY

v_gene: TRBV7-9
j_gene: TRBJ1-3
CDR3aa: ASSLVGSSGNTIY

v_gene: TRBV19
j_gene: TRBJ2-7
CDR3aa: ASRGLGEQY

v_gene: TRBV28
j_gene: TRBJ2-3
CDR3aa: ASSLRTESTDTQY

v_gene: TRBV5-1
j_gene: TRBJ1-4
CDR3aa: ASRPGATNEKLF

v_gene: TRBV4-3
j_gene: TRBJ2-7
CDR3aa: ASSQAYHGPSGNFHYEQY

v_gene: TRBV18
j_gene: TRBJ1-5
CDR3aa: ASSQTGVNQPQH

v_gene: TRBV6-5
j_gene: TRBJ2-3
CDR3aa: ASSYAGGYTDTQY

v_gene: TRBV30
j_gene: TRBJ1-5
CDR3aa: AWGTGVFNQPQH

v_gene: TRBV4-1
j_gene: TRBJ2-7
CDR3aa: ASSQRVVGGNEQY

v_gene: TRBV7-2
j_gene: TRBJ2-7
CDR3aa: ASSSIGGLAGGPIYEQY